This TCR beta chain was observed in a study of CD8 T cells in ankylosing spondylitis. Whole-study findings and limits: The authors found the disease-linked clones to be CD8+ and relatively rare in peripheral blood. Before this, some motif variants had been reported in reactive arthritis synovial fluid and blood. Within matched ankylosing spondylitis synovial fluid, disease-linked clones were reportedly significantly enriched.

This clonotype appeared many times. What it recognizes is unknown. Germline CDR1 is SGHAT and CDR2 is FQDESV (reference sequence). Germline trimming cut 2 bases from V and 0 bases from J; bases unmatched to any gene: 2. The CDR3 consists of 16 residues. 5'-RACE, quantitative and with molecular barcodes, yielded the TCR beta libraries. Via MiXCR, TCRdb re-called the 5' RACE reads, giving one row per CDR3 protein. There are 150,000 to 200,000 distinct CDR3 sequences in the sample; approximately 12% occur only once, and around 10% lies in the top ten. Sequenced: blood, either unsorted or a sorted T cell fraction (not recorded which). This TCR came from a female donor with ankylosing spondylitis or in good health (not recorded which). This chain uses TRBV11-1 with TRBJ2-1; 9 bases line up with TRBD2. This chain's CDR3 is CASSLLAGSSYNEQFF. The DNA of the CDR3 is TGTGCCAGCAGCTTACTAGCGGGATCCTCCTACAATGAGCAGTTCTTC.